This T cell receptor (beta chain) was recorded in a study of CD8 T cells in ankylosing spondylitis. General study findings and limits: One TCR beta motif, made up of roughly eight highly homologous variants, appeared characteristic of ankylosing spondylitis blood.

This clonotype was seen at least ten times. Its antigen is unidentified. Deletions cut 6 bases from V and 2 bases from J, with 10 bases between. The CDR3 is 13 residues long. CDR1 and CDR2 (germline): LGHNA, YSLEER. Each CDR3 protein gets one entry after TCRdb re-called the 5' RACE reads with MiXCR. Here the sample spans 200,000 to 250,000 distinct CDR3 sequences, around 6.6% being singletons. The source is a male donor with ankylosing spondylitis. The sequencing sample was made of blood, either unsorted or a sorted T cell fraction (not recorded which). V gene TRBV4-3 combines with J gene TRBJ2-5; D assignment may be TRBD1 or TRBD2 (5 bases each). This chain's CDR3 is CASSRDGQETQYF. DNA of the CDR3: TGCGCCAGCAGTCGGGACGGGCAAGAGACCCAGTACTTC.